This record covers a single T cell receptor (beta chain). Its antigen is not identified. The sample is drawn from a study of T-cell reconstitution after alpha-beta-depleted transplantation in children. Study results and caveats: T-cell counts and diversity at one year following transplant were attributed mainly to newly produced T cells. By about two months after transplant, alpha-beta T cells reportedly arose from several hundred graft clones that had expanded. Recipient T cells and thymic progenitors that survived were the source of the high TCRbeta diversity seen at day 60 in some patients.

Unique molecular identifiers were built into the TCRbeta library. TCRdb re-called the PCR reads with MiXCR, one entry per CDR3 protein. Found here are 500,000 to 750,000 distinct CDR3 sequences, 10% to 15% of them singletons; the top ten hold 2.2%. This specimen consisted of PBMCs, mostly from graft donor cells, obtained 360 days after TCRalphabeta/CD19-depleted stem cell transplant. This receptor was taken from a male patient aged 5 to 17 who had a stem cell transplant for acute myeloid leukemia, so the T cells may come from the graft donor.

CDR3 loop: CASSLYGRAGIYEQYF. CDR3 nucleotides: TGTGCCAGCAGCTTATACGGGAGGGCCGGGATATACGAGCAGTACTTC. The V and J genes are TRBV7-2 and TRBJ2-7; the match to TRBD2 covers 8 bases. CDR1 and CDR2 (germline): SGHTA, FQGNSA. This CDR3 is built from 16 residues. V shed 2 bases and J 4 bases; nucleotides not matched to a gene: 10. The entire variable domain, with the rest obtained from reference TRBV7-2 and TRBJ2-7, is as follows: GAGVSQSPSNKVTEKGKDVELRCDPISGHTALYWYRQSLGQGLEFLIYFQGNSAPDKSGLPSDRFSAERTGGSVSTLTIQRTQQEDSAVYLCASSLYGRAGIYEQYFGPGTRLTVT.